Listed here are 18 T cell receptor beta chains from one sample, sequenced in a study of T cell clonality in common variable immunodeficiency. For these receptors, no antigen is known. Libraries were prepared by immunoSEQ multiplex PCR; TCRdb keeps only in-frame clonotypes and omits some of them. This sample has fewer than 25,000 clones, each found more than once. Findings of the study overall: Common variable immunodeficiency TCR beta sequences reportedly had fewer deletions and N-nucleotide insertions.

Sequenced sample: peripheral blood mononuclear cells. The receptors were gathered from a human donor with common variable immunodeficiency.

This clone was counted many times. The read gets to within 3 residues of the CDR3 end, and the germline J gene fills in the rest. The chain links TRBV7-3 to TRBJ2-1; TRBD1 agrees at 10 bases. CDR1 and CDR2 from the germline V gene are SGHTA and FQGTGA. J was trimmed by 2 bases and V by 1 base; bases with no gene match: 5. The CDR3 runs 17 residues. CDR3 loop: CASSLRPGTGAYNEQFF. Partial CDR3 DNA: TGTGCCAGCAGCTTAAGGCCCGGGACAGGGGCCTACAATGAG.

This clone was recorded at least ten times. The read gets to within 3 residues of the CDR3 end, and the germline J gene fills in the rest. V is TRBV2 and J is TRBJ2-3; 9 nucleotides match TRBD1. The V and J ends lost 6 bases and 0 bases, in that order; junction bases with no gene match: 4. Germline V gives CDR1 SNHLY, CDR2 FYNNEI. The CDR3 runs 15 residues. The CDR3 bases that were read are TGTGCCAGCAGCGGGACAGGGCTTAGCACAGATACG. The encoded protein is CASSGTGLSTDT. The full CDR3 reads CASSGTGLSTDTQYF.

This clone appeared many times. The read stops 3 residues short of the end of the CDR3; the missing end is completed from the germline J gene. The chain has TRBV7-7 and TRBJ2-5; D gene uncertain. The V and J ends lost 2 bases and 6 bases respectively, with 10 bases between them. The CDR3 totals 13 residues. Germline V gene data show CDR1 as SSHAT and CDR2 as FNYEAQ (reference sequence). The covered CDR3 bases are TGTGCCAGCAGCTTATCCGACACCCAGACC. Amino acid sequence: CASSLSDTQT. The full CDR3 protein is CASSLSDTQTQYF.

This clone was detected ten times or more. The observed sequence ends 3 residues before the CDR3 terminus, with the missing tail filled in from the germline J gene. This chain joins TRBV6-2 or TRBV6-3 and TRBJ1-6; 8 bases are shared with TRBD1. The CDR3 consists of 15 residues. Germline V gives CDR1 MNHEY, CDR2 SVGEGT. V shed 5 bases and J 6 bases; nucleotides not matched to a gene: 6. The CDR3 DNA, read in part, is TGTGCCAGCAGTAAACCCGGACAGGGTAATTCACCC. Translating it yields CASSKPGQGNSP. The whole CDR3 region reads CASSKPGQGNSPLHF.

This clone showed up many times. With the read ending 3 residues before the CDR3 end, the germline J gene is used to fill in that end. The chain joins TRBV19 to TRBJ2-7, with a possible D match to TRBD1 (7 bases). Germline V CDR1 and CDR2: LNHDA, SQIVND (reference sequence). The CDR3 has 14 amino acids. Trimming removed 3 bases from V and 4 bases from J, with 13 bases in between. CDR3 bases read: TGTGCCAGTAGTATGGAGGGGGCGGGGTACGAG. It translates to CASSMEGAGYE. The whole CDR3 sequence reads CASSMEGAGYEQYF.

There are a few counts of this clone. The sequence runs out 3 residues before the end of the CDR3; the remainder is reconstructed from the germline J gene. The chain carries TRBV6-2 or TRBV6-3 and TRBJ2-2; TRBD2 might be the D (6 bases). This CDR3 region has 12 residues. V lost 6 bases and J lost 5, with 7 bases in between. The germline CDR1 and CDR2 sequences are MNHEY and SVGEGT. The sequenced part of the CDR3 DNA is TGTGCCAGCAGGCGGGAAACCGGGGAG. Its protein product is CASRRETGE. The CDR3 in full is CASRRETGELFF.

This clone appeared a few times. With the read ending 3 residues before the CDR3 end, the germline J gene is used to fill in that end. The chain combines TRBV10-2 with TRBJ1-2; 7 bases agree with TRBD1. V lost 7 bases to trimming and J lost 6 bases; unmatched junction nucleotides: 5. The germline gives CDR1 WSHSY, CDR2 SAAADI. The CDR3 is 12 residues long. This CDR3 is CASNQGGDGYTF. The DNA read from the CDR3 is TGCGCCAGCAATCAGGGGGGCGATGGC.

Points on this clone: The CDR3 end falls 3 residues outside the read, so it is completed with the germline J gene. The V and J genes are TRBV11-2 and TRBJ2-7, with TRBD1 identical over 7 bases. The junction had 6 bases not matched to a gene; V was cut back by 3 bases and J by 4 bases. The germline V gene encodes CDR1 SGHAT and CDR2 FQNNGV. The CDR3 length is 14 residues. CDR3 DNA, as far as it was read: TGTGCCAGCAGCTTGGGTCGCAGGGGGTACGAG. Protein product: CASSLGRRGYE. The whole CDR3 reads CASSLGRRGYEQYF.

This clone was counted at least ten times. Read data end 3 residues before the CDR3 end; the end is taken from the germline J gene. The chain recombines TRBV19 with TRBJ1-5; tentatively, D is TRBD1 (5 bases). This CDR3 has 15 amino acids. The germline CDR1 and CDR2 sequences are LNHDA and SQIVND (reference sequence). Deletions cut 0 bases from V and 1 base from J, with 7 bases between. The covered CDR3 bases are TGTGCCAGTAGTATAGATCGGGGGAGCAATCAGCCC. It codes for CASSIDRGSNQP. The complete CDR3 sequence is CASSIDRGSNQPQHF.

This clone was found a few times. The read stops 3 residues short of the end of the CDR3; the missing end is completed from the germline J gene. J is TRBJ1-1 and V is TRBV20-1, with 7 bases matching TRBD1. The CDR3 has 15 residues. V trimming: 3 bases; J trimming: 7 bases; junction bases outside the gene matches: 14. In germline, CDR1 is DFQATT, CDR2 SNEGSKA (reference sequence). CDR3 sequence reads: CSARAADRRNNEAFF. The CDR3 bases that were read are TGCAGTGCTAGGGCTGCGGACAGGAGAAATAATGAA.

In its sample, this clone was seen a few times. The read comes to an end 3 residues before the CDR3 does, leaving the germline J gene to fill in the end. The chain recombines TRBV20-1 with TRBJ2-7, with D possibly matching TRBD2 (5 bases). The CDR3 totals 14 residues. Looked up from germline, CDR1 is DFQATT and CDR2 is SNEGSKA (reference sequence). The V and J ends lost 6 bases and 1 base respectively, with 16 bases between them. CDR3: CSAPSLDISYEQYF. The CDR3 DNA, read in part, is TGCAGTGCGCCATCACTAGACATTTCCTACGAG.

This clone occurred many times. Coverage ceases 3 residues before the CDR3 finishes, and the germline J gene fills in the end. Other DNA sequences in this specimen translate into the identical CDR3. The chain has TRBV30 and TRBJ2-1; 12 bases agree with TRBD2. V lost 4 bases, J lost 3 bases, and 10 bases stayed unmatched. Germline V gives CDR1 GTSNPN, CDR2 SVGIG (reference sequence). CDR3 length: 17 residues. The CDR3: CAWTGTSGYFFYNEQFF. CDR3 bases read: TGTGCCTGGACCGGGACTAGCGGGTATTTTTTCTACAATGAG.

The sample holds a few counts of this clone. The CDR3 is CASTQGAVGYGYTF. The sequenced CDR3 bases are TGTGCCAGTACCCAGGGGGCGGTAGGCTATGGC. This rearrangement joins TRBV19 to TRBJ1-2, with TRBD1 identical over 8 bases. The CDR3 goes on 3 residues after the read ends, and that part is filled in from the germline J gene. Germline trimming cut 7 bases from V and 4 bases from J; bases unmatched to any gene: 8. Germline loops: CDR1 LNHDA, CDR2 SQIVND (reference sequence). The CDR3 covers 14 residues.

This clone appeared many times. Read sequence stops 3 residues before the CDR3 end, and the germline J gene provides the missing end. The rearrangement joins TRBV19 to TRBJ2-3; unclear D gene. The germline V gene has CDR1 LNHDA and CDR2 SQIVND (reference sequence). The CDR3 length is 13 residues. Between the trimmed V and J ends, which lost 6 bases and 0 bases, there was a span of 7 bases. CDR3 sequence: CASRETSTDTQYF. CDR3 DNA, as far as it was read: TGTGCCAGTAGGGAGACTAGCACAGATACG.

Note on this clone: The CDR3 goes on 3 residues after the read ends, and that part is filled in from the germline J gene. V usage is TRBV5-1 and J usage is TRBJ1-3, with 9 bases that match TRBD1. This CDR3 is built from 18 residues. J was trimmed by 1 base and V by 0 bases; bases with no gene match: 8. Germline V gives CDR1 SGHRS, CDR2 YFSETQ. CDR3 loop: CASSLVGTGRSSGNTIYF. CDR3 bases read: TGCGCCAGCAGCTTGGTCGGGACAGGGCGATCTTCTGGAAACACC.

This clone was counted many times. The read ends 3 residues shy of where the CDR3 ends; the end is completed using the germline J gene. The chain has TRBV11-2 and TRBJ1-3, with D perhaps matching TRBD1 (5 bases). This CDR3 has 15 residues. Germline assignment: CDR1 SGHAT and CDR2 FQNNGV. V dropped 3 bases and J dropped 2 bases, with 11 bases sitting between them. The CDR3 region is CASSLEGRPGNTIYF. The covered CDR3 bases are TGTGCCAGCAGCTTGGAGGGGCGCCCTGGAAACACC.

This clone was seen repeatedly, ten times or more. The read ends 3 residues early relative to the CDR3; the germline J gene fills the gap. V usage is TRBV6-2 or TRBV6-3 and J usage is TRBJ1-2; perhaps TRBD1 as D (6 bases). CDR3 length equals 16 residues. Looked up from germline, CDR1 is MNHEY and CDR2 is SVGEGT. CDR3 DNA (partial): TGTGCCAGCAGTTACTCCGGCTCAGCAGGGGTATTGGGC. Translating it yields CASSYSGSAGVLG. The entire CDR3 reads CASSYSGSAGVLGYTF.

This clone was recorded many times. Read data end 3 residues before the CDR3 end; the end is taken from the germline J gene. The rearrangement uses TRBV7-2 and TRBJ2-1; 7 bases agree with TRBD1. This CDR3 contains 15 residues. Germline V lookup: CDR1 SGHTA, CDR2 FQGNSA. The ends lost 6 bases at V and 7 bases at J; junction bases unmatched: 12. The CDR3 sequence is CASSPDRALRNEQFF. The part of the CDR3 DNA that was read is TGTGCCAGCAGTCCTGACAGGGCTCTTCGAAATGAG. Together with reference TRBV7-2 and TRBJ2-1, the CDR3 gives the full variable domain: GAGVSQSPSNKVTEKGKDVELRCDPISGHTALYWYRQSLGQGLEFLIYFQGNSAPDKSGLPSDRFSAERTGGSVSTLTIQRTQQEDSAVYLCASSPDRALRNEQFFGPGTRLTVL.